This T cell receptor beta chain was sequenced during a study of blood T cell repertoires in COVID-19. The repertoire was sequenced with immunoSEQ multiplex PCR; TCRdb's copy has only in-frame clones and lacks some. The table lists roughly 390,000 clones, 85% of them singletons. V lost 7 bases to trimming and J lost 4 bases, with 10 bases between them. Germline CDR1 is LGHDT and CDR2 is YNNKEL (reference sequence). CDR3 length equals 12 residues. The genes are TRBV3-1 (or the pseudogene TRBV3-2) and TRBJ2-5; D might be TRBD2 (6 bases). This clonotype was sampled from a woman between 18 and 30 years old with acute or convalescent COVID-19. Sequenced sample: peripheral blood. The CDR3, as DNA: TGTGCCAGCACGGACGGGGGAGAGACCCAGTACTTC. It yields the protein CASTDGGETQYF.